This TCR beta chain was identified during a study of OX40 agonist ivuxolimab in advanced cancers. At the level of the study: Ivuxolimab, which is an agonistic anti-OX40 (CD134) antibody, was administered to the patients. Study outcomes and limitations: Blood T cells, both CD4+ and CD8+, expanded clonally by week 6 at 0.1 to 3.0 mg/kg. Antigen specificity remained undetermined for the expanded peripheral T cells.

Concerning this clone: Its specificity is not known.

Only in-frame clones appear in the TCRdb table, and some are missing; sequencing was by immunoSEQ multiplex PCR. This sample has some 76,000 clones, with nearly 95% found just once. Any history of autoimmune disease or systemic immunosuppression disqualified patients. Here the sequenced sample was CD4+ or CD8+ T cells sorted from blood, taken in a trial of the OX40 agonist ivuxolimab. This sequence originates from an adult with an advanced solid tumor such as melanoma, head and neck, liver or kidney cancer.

The CDR3 coding sequence is TGCAGCGTTGAAAGGGTGGGGACCTACGAGCAGTACTTC. This translates into CSVERVGTYEQYF. The chain is built from TRBV29-1 and TRBJ2-7; unclear D gene. This CDR3 contains 13 residues. Deletions cut 2 bases from V and 2 bases from J, with 10 bases between. Germline values: CDR1 SQVTM, CDR2 ANQGSEA.